This TCR beta chain is from a study of blood T cell repertoires in COVID-19. Study background: Whether acute or convalescent, the COVID-19 samples came from the United States, Italy and Spain. Sample material is recorded as cDNA or gDNA derived from T cells, B-cell-depleted T cells, or PBMCs.

The germline gives CDR1 KGHSH, CDR2 LQKENI. The CDR3 is made up of 14 amino acids. Trimming took 4 bases from V and 10 from J; bases not matched to a gene: 3. Original handling: Amplified reference gene primers provided the basis for estimating nucleated cell counts. Profiled with immunoSEQ multiplex PCR; TCRdb holds only in-frame clones, not every one. V and J calls and clone size are given by that table; D and trimming were obtained from the DNA. The sample lists about 99,000 clones; approximately 87% were seen once. Sequencing was done on a sample of peripheral blood. The chain is built from TRBV18 and TRBJ1-6; 11 bases agree with TRBD1. The TCR was taken from a human donor in a cohort sampled during active or convalescent COVID-19. The CDR3 region is CASSQGQGGSPLHF. As DNA, the CDR3 is TGTGCCAGCTCACAGGGACAGGGGGGCTCACCCCTCCACTTT. The full variable domain, with the rest looked up from reference TRBV18 and TRBJ1-6, is NAGVMQNPRHLVRRRGQEARLRCSPMKGHSHVYWYRQLPEEGLKFMVYLQKENIIDESGMPKERFSAEFPKEGPSILRIQQVVRGDSAAYFCASSQGQGGSPLHFGNGTRLTVT.